The 32 T cell receptor beta chains below were found in one sample sequenced in a study of neoadjuvant anti-PD-1 for oral cavity cancer. Time point: after neoadjuvant nivolumab, at surgical resection. Data came from immunoSEQ multiplex PCR; TCRdb stores just in-frame clones and leaves some out. The table includes around 13,000 clones, under 70% detected once. Sequencing used PBMCs, obtained after nivolumab (anti-PD-1) treatment. Receptors originate from a person aged 35 to 85 with oral cavity squamous cell carcinoma.

V is TRBV28 and J is TRBJ1-4; TRBD1 matches at 7 bases. There are 15 residues in the CDR3. V trimming: 2 bases; J trimming: 6 bases; junction bases outside the gene matches: 6. Germline loops: CDR1 MDHEN, CDR2 SYDVKM. CDR3 nucleotides: TGTGCCAGCAGTTTAACCGGGACAGCGTATGAAAAACTGTTTTTT. As protein: CASSLTGTAYEKLFF. The whole variable domain, filled in from reference TRBV28 and TRBJ1-4, reads DVKVTQSSRYLVKRTGEKVFLECVQDMDHENMFWYRQDPGLGLRLIYFSYDVKMKEKGDIPEGYSVSREKKERFSLILESASTNQTSMYLCASSLTGTAYEKLFFGSGTQLSVL.

The V gene is TRBV19, the J gene TRBJ1-3, with no clear D. Germline V lookup: CDR1 LNHDA, CDR2 SQIVND (reference sequence). CDR3 size: 16 residues. The germline V and J ends were trimmed by 3 bases and 4 bases, with 16 bases remaining between them. CDR3 sequence reads: CASSIPPGPAGNTIYF. For the CDR3, the DNA is TGTGCCAGTAGTATCCCACCTGGCCCGGCCGGAAACACCATATATTTT.

The gene calls are TRBV28 and TRBJ2-7; 7 nucleotides agree with TRBD2. V gave up 7 bases and J gave up 4 bases; unmatched junction bases: 10. The length of the CDR3 is 14 residues. Germline V lookup: CDR1 MDHEN, CDR2 SYDVKM. CDR3 residues: CASIPPGLPYEQYF. The CDR3 DNA follows: TGTGCCAGCATTCCTCCGGGACTACCGTACGAGCAGTACTTC.

The chain combines TRBV6-5 with TRBJ1-1; D is perhaps TRBD1 (5 bases). CDR1 and CDR2 (germline): MNHEY, SVGAGI. Between the trimmed V and J ends, which lost 0 bases and 6 bases, there was a span of 14 bases. The CDR3 covers 15 residues. The CDR3 DNA reads TGTGCCAGCAGTTACTCTTTCGACAGCCCCCCTGAAGCTTTCTTT. Amino acids: CASSYSFDSPPEAFF.

This clone was seen only once. V and J are TRBV7-3 and TRBJ2-3; D remains unclear. The germline V gene has CDR1 SGHTA and CDR2 FQGTGA. There are 14 residues in the CDR3. Trimming left V 5 bases short and J 2 bases short, with 11 bases between. The CDR3 region is CASSPGRVTDTQYF. CDR3 in DNA: TGTGCCAGCAGCCCTGGTCGGGTCACAGATACGCAGTATTTT.

This chain uses TRBV25-1 with TRBJ2-1, with D tentatively TRBD2 (6 bases). CDR3 size: 16 residues. Trimming shortened V by 3 bases and J by 0 bases, and 12 bases separated the two germline ends. CDR1 is MGHDK and CDR2 is SYGVNS in the germline V gene. The DNA for the CDR3 is TGTGCCAGCAGTGATGCTGTGGGAGGCTCCTACAATGAGCAGTTCTTC. It encodes CASSDAVGGSYNEQFF. Full variable domain (missing parts from reference TRBV25-1 and TRBJ2-1): EADIYQTPRYLVIGTGKKITLECSQTMGHDKMYWYQQDPGMELHLIHYSYGVNSTEKGDLSSESTVSRIRTEHFPLTLESARPSHTSQYLCASSDAVGGSYNEQFFGPGTRLTVL.

The chain carries TRBV5-1 and TRBJ2-3; unclear D gene. Germline V CDR1 and CDR2: SGHRS, YFSETQ. Trimming removed 3 bases from V and 2 bases from J, with 10 bases in between. The CDR3 length is 14 residues. CDR3 protein: CASSSGLTTDTQYF. The CDR3 nucleotides read TGCGCCAGCAGCTCAGGTCTAACCACAGATACGCAGTATTTT.

This clone showed up just once. The V call is TRBV11-1, the J call TRBJ1-1; D uncertain. V lost 5 bases, J lost 8 bases, and 9 bases lay in between. The CDR3 totals 11 residues. CDR1 and CDR2 from the germline V gene are SGHAT and FQDESV (reference sequence). The CDR3 sequence: CASSPREEAFF. CDR3 sequence (DNA): TGTGCCAGCAGCCCCCGGGAAGAAGCTTTCTTT. The variable domain in full, with the rest retrieved from reference TRBV11-1 and TRBJ1-1, is EAEVAQSPRYKITEKSQAVAFWCDPISGHATLYWYRQILGQGPELLVQFQDESVVDDSQLPKDRFSAERLKGVDSTLKIQPAELGDSAMYLCASSPREEAFFGQGTRLTVV.

The V call is TRBV30, the J call TRBJ1-4; 8 nucleotides align to TRBD1. Germline CDR1 reads GTSNPN; CDR2 reads SVGIG (reference sequence). This CDR3 contains 12 residues. V shed 5 bases, J shed 6 bases, and the junction held 2 bases outside the gene matches. The CDR3 loop is CAWLQGDEKLFF. CDR3 nucleotide sequence: TGTGCCTGGTTACAGGGGGATGAAAAACTGTTTTTT.

V is TRBV5-1 and J is TRBJ2-1; 8 nucleotides agree with TRBD1. Germline V CDR1 and CDR2: SGHRS, YFSETQ. J gave up 4 bases and V 4 bases, and 16 bases lay outside the gene matches. CDR3 length: 18 residues. CDR3 region: CASSPRLLQGEVYNEQFF. CDR3 nucleotides: TGCGCCAGCAGCCCCAGGCTTTTACAGGGGGAAGTTTACAATGAGCAGTTCTTC.

The genes are TRBV6-1 and TRBJ1-1; no clear D. The CDR3 runs to 14 residues. The germline V and J ends were trimmed by 8 bases and 0 bases, with 13 bases remaining between them. The V gene's germline CDR1 is MNHNS and CDR2 SASEGT. The CDR3 nucleotides read TGTGCCAGCTCAGAGGTGATGCTGAACACTGAAGCTTTCTTT. This translates into CASSEVMLNTEAFF.

V is TRBV15 and J is TRBJ1-2, with 8 bases identical to TRBD1. Unmatched junction bases numbered 6, after V lost 7 bases and J lost 8 bases. CDR1 is LNHNV and CDR2 is YYDKDF in the germline V gene (reference sequence). The CDR3 totals 12 residues. CDR3: CATTQGAGGYTF. The CDR3, as DNA: TGTGCCACCACCCAGGGGGCTGGAGGCTACACCTTC.

This clone was detected once. J is TRBJ2-5 and V is TRBV12-5; TRBD1 matches 7 bases. Germline CDR1 and CDR2: LGHNT and FRNRAP. V shed 4 bases and J 5 bases; nucleotides not matched to a gene: 7. CDR3 length: 14 residues. The CDR3 region has the DNA TGTGCTAGTGGTTCCGAGGGGGCTCGGGAGACCCAGTACTTC. Translating it yields CASGSEGARETQYF.

The gene calls are TRBV30 and TRBJ2-7, with unresolved D. The CDR3 is 15 amino acids. Trimming removed 3 bases from V and 7 bases from J, with 22 bases in between. Germline lookup yields CDR1 GTSNPN and CDR2 SVGIG (reference sequence). The CDR3 sequence: CAWSVRASSPLEQYF. The CDR3 DNA follows: TGTGCCTGGAGCGTCCGGGCCTCAAGTCCTTTGGAGCAGTACTTC.

This clone turned up a few times. The chain recombines TRBV19 with TRBJ2-7; D gene ambiguous. The CDR3 length is 13 residues. CDR1 and CDR2 (germline): LNHDA, SQIVND (reference sequence). The V end was cut by 4 bases, the J end by 0 bases, with 7 bases between. The chain's CDR3 is CASSKAVSYEQYF. The CDR3, as DNA: TGTGCCAGTAGTAAGGCAGTCTCCTACGAGCAGTACTTC.

This clone was seen only a few times. The chain has TRBV19 and TRBJ1-5; D is possibly TRBD1 (6 bases). V lost 8 bases and J lost 0, with 14 bases in between. In germline, CDR1 is LNHDA, CDR2 SQIVND (reference sequence). The CDR3 is 15 amino acids. CDR3 protein: CASPTWGHSNQPQHF. DNA of the CDR3: TGTGCCAGTCCCACCTGGGGGCATAGCAATCAGCCCCAGCATTTT.

DNA for the CDR3: TGTGCCAGCAGCCAGACAGGGATTAGTGAAAAACTGTTTTTT. Its translation: CASSQTGISEKLFF. The chain links TRBV5-5 to TRBJ1-4, with TRBD1 identical over 7 bases. The CDR3 is 14 amino acids. Trimming at V came to 4 bases and at J to 7 bases, leaving 7 bases not matched to a gene. Germline V gene lookup returns CDR1 SGHKS and CDR2 YYEKEE (reference sequence).

J is TRBJ1-2 and V is TRBV6-5; D might be TRBD1 (6 bases). CDR3 size: 14 residues. Trimming stripped 5 bases from V and 7 bases from J, with 17 bases between. The germline CDR1 and CDR2 sequences are MNHEY and SVGAGI. CDR3 sequence (DNA): TGTGCCAGCAGTACCCCGGGGGGGCGGAGTGGCTACACCTTC. Translation gives CASSTPGGRSGYTF.

This rearrangement joins TRBV15 to TRBJ1-4, with 7 bases matching TRBD1. The CDR3 contains 13 residues. Germline values: CDR1 LNHNV, CDR2 YYDKDF (reference sequence). Trimming cost V 11 bases and J 3 bases; bases outside gene matches: 6. DNA of the CDR3: TGTGCCTTCCAGGGACAGCCTAATGAAAAACTGTTTTTT. Protein product: CAFQGQPNEKLFF.

The V call is TRBV27, the J call TRBJ1-2, with TRBD1 matching 10 bases. The CDR3 runs to 18 residues. The germline gives CDR1 MNHEY, CDR2 SMNVEV (reference sequence). The V segment lost 5 bases and the J segment 1 base; nucleotides outside the gene matches: 13. The CDR3: CASSMSGTGARVNYGYTF. The CDR3 DNA follows: TGTGCCAGCAGTATGTCCGGGACAGGGGCGAGGGTTAACTATGGCTACACCTTC.

The CDR3, as DNA: TGTGCCAGTAGTATCGTCAGGGGCGTCACCGGGGAGCTGTTTTTT. Its protein product is CASSIVRGVTGELFF. The V gene is TRBV19, the J gene TRBJ2-2, with D perhaps TRBD1 (6 bases). This CDR3 contains 15 residues. V lost 3 bases and J lost 4, with 12 bases in between. CDR1 LNHDA and CDR2 SQIVND come from the germline V gene (reference sequence).

The table lists this clone with a count of one. The J gene is TRBJ1-1, the V gene TRBV13; D is ambiguous. Per germline, CDR1 PRHDT and CDR2 FYEKMQ (reference sequence). This CDR3 is built from 15 residues. Trimming shortened V by 0 bases and J by 1 base, and 9 bases separated the two germline ends. This CDR3 is CASSLGRKRNTEAFF. In DNA form, the CDR3 reads TGTGCCAGCAGCTTAGGCCGGAAGAGGAACACTGAAGCTTTCTTT.

This chain links TRBV2 with TRBJ2-7; 12 bases map to TRBD1. CDR3 length equals 15 residues. Germline CDR1 is SNHLY and CDR2 is FYNNEI. Germline trimming cut 8 bases from V and 3 bases from J; bases unmatched to any gene: 8. The CDR3 nucleotides are TGTGCCAGCGGTTCGGGACAGGGGGCGCACTACGAGCAGTACTTC. Encoded protein: CASGSGQGAHYEQYF. The full variable domain, in which reference TRBV2 and TRBJ2-7 provide the parts outside the CDR3, is EPEVTQTPSHQVTQMGQEVILRCVPISNHLYFYWYRQILGQKVEFLVSFYNNEISEKSEIFDDQFSVERPDGSNFTLKIRSTKLEDSAMYFCASGSGQGAHYEQYFGPGTRLTVT.

The chain is built from TRBV28 and TRBJ1-2; no firm D call. Germline CDR1 MDHEN, CDR2 SYDVKM. Trimming stripped 6 bases from V and 4 bases from J, with 21 bases between. This CDR3 has 16 amino acids. The CDR3 is CASSHRTRQAVYGYTF. DNA of the CDR3: TGTGCCAGCAGCCACCGAACCCGGCAGGCCGTCTATGGCTACACCTTC.

V and J are TRBV25-1 and TRBJ1-1, with 10 bases matching TRBD1. Germline lookup yields CDR1 MGHDK and CDR2 SYGVNS. J lost 7 bases, V lost 6 bases, and 8 bases had no gene match. The CDR3 spans 14 residues. The CDR3 region has the DNA TGTGCCAGCAGCCGGGGACAGGGGCCCTATGAAGCTTTCTTT. Encoded protein: CASSRGQGPYEAFF.

The rearrangement joins TRBV28 to TRBJ1-2; tentatively, D is TRBD1 (5 bases). Trimming took off 2 bases at V and 4 bases at J, with 11 bases between the two ends. Germline values: CDR1 MDHEN, CDR2 SYDVKM. The CDR3 totals 14 residues. Here the CDR3 reads CASSLGGGTYGYTF. CDR3 sequence (DNA): TGTGCCAGCAGTTTAGGCGGGGGTACCTATGGCTACACCTTC.

This clone was seen just once. V usage is TRBV25-1 and J usage is TRBJ1-4; D unresolved. This CDR3 contains 13 residues. Germline V CDR1 and CDR2: MGHDK, SYGVNS. V lost 1 base to trimming and J lost 8 bases, with 8 bases between them. CDR3 region: CASSEWNGEKLFF. The CDR3 nucleotides are TGTGCCAGCAGTGAATGGAACGGCGAAAAACTGTTTTTT.

This chain connects TRBV29-1 to TRBJ1-2; D remains unclear. Germline CDR1 reads SQVTM; CDR2 reads ANQGSEA. V dropped 5 bases and J dropped 7 bases, with 26 bases sitting between them. The CDR3 is made up of 16 amino acids. The CDR3 spells CSVIDPSLGPVFGYTF. Here the CDR3 DNA reads TGCAGCGTTATCGACCCTAGCCTGGGCCCCGTCTTTGGCTACACCTTC.

CDR3 residues: CAWTSNIKNIQYF. For the CDR3, the DNA is TGTGCCTGGACTTCGAACATTAAAAACATTCAGTACTTC. The chain links TRBV30 to TRBJ2-4; no firm D call. This CDR3 contains 13 residues. Trimming left V 4 bases short and J 4 bases short, with 11 bases between. Germline CDR1 GTSNPN, CDR2 SVGIG (reference sequence). The full variable domain, completed using reference TRBV30 and TRBJ2-4, is SQTIHQWPATLVQPVGSPLSLECTVEGTSNPNLYWYRQAAGRGLQLLFYSVGIGQISSEVPQNLSASRPQDRQFILSSKKLLLSDSGFYLCAWTSNIKNIQYFGAGTRLSVL.

The genes are TRBV2 and TRBJ2-7; tentatively, D is TRBD2 (5 bases). The ends were cut back, 8 bases at V and 3 bases at J, with 14 bases in the middle. Germline loops: CDR1 SNHLY, CDR2 FYNNEI. This CDR3 contains 13 residues. The CDR3 DNA sequence: TGTGCCAGCGAGGACCCCGGGGTCTACGAGCAGTACTTC. Translating it yields CASEDPGVYEQYF.

This clone came up once. The chain couples TRBV28 to TRBJ1-4, with 10 bases matching TRBD1. CDR1 MDHEN and CDR2 SYDVKM come from the germline V gene. This CDR3 region has 16 residues. V gave up 5 bases and J gave up 5 bases; unmatched junction bases: 8. The chain's CDR3 is CASSILPGQGNEKLFF. The CDR3 nucleotides read TGTGCCAGCAGTATTTTACCGGGACAGGGGAATGAAAAACTGTTTTTT.

The rearrangement joins TRBV19 to TRBJ2-5; D possibly uses TRBD1 or TRBD2 (5 bases each). Trimming stripped 6 bases from V and 7 bases from J, with 21 bases between. The CDR3 sequence is 15 residues long. Germline values: CDR1 LNHDA, CDR2 SQIVND (reference sequence). CDR3 in amino acids: CASRRGATGAGTQYF. As DNA, the CDR3 is TGTGCCAGTAGGAGAGGTGCGACTGGGGCGGGGACCCAGTACTTC.